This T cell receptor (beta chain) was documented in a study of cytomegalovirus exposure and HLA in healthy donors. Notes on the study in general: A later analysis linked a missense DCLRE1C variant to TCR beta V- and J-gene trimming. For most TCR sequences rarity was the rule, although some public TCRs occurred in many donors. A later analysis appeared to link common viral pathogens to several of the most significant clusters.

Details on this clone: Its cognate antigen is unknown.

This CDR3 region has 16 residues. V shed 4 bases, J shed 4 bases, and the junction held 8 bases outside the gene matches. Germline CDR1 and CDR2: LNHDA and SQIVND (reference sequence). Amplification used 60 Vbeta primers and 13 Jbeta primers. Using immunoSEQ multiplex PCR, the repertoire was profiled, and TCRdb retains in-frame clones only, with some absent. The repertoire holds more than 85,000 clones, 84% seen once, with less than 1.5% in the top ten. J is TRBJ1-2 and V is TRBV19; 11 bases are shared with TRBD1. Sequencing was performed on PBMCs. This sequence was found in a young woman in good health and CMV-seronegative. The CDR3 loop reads CASSTSDRGRGYGYTF. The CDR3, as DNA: TGTGCCAGTAGTACCTCGGACAGGGGGCGCGGCTATGGCTACACCTTC.